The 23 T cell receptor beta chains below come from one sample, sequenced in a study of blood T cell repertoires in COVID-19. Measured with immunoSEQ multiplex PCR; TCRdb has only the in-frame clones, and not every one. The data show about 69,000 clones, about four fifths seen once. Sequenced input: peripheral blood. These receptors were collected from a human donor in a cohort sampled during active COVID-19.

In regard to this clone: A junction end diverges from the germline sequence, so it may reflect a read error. Written as DNA, the CDR3 is TGTGCTAGCAGCTTAGATACAGGAGGGGTAGAGACCCAGTACTTC. Protein product: CASSLDTGGVETQYF. This chain connects TRBV7-7 to TRBJ2-5; TRBD2 is a possible D gene (6 bases). The CDR3 is 15 residues long. Germline V gene sequence: CDR1 SSHAT, CDR2 FNYEAQ (reference sequence).

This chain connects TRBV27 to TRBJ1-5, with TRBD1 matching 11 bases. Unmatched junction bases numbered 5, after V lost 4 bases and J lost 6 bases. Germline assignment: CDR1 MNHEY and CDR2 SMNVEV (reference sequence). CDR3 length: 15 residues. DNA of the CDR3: TGTGCCAGCAGTTCAGGACAGGGGGCCGTTCAGCCCCAGCATTTT. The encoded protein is CASSSGQGAVQPQHF.

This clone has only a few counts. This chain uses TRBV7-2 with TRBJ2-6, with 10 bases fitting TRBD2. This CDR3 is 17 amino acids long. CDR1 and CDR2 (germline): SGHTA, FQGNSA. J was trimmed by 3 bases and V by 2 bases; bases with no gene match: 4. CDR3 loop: CASSLLAGAFGANVLTF. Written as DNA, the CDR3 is TGTGCCAGCAGCTTACTAGCGGGGGCCTTTGGGGCCAACGTCCTGACTTTC. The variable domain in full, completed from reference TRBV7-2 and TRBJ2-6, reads GAGVSQSPSNKVTEKGKDVELRCDPISGHTALYWYRQSLGQGLEFLIYFQGNSAPDKSGLPSDRFSAERTGGSVSTLTIQRTQQEDSAVYLCASSLLAGAFGANVLTFGAGSRLTVL.

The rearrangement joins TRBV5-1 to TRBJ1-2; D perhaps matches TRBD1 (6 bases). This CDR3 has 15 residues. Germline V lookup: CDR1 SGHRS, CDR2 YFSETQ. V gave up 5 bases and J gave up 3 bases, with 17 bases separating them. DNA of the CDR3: TGCGCCAGCAGTCGAAACAGGGTTCAGGACTATGGCTACACCTTC. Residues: CASSRNRVQDYGYTF. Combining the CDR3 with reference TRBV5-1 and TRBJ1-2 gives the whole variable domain KAGVTQTPRYLIKTRGQQVTLSCSPISGHRSVSWYQQTPGQGLQFLFEYFSETQRNKGNFPGRFSGRQFSNSRSEMNVSTLELGDSALYLCASSRNRVQDYGYTFGSGTRLTVV.

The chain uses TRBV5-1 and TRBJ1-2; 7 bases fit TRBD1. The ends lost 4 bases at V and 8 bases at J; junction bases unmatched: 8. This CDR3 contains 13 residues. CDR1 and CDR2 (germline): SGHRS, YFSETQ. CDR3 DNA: TGCGCCAGCAGCAAGACAGGGCTTGGGGGCTACACCTTC. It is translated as CASSKTGLGGYTF.

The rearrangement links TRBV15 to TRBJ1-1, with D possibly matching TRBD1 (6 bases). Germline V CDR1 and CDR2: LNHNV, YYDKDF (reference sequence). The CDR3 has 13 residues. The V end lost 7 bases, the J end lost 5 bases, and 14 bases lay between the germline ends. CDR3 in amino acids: CATTSLRGTEAFF. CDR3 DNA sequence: TGTGCCACCACCAGCCTCAGGGGAACTGAAGCTTTCTTT.

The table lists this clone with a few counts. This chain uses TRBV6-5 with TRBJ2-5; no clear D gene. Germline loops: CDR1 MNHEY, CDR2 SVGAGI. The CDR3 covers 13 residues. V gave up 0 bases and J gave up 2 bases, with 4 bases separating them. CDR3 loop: CASSYSVQETQYF. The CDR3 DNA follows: TGTGCCAGCAGTTACTCCGTACAAGAGACCCAGTACTTC.

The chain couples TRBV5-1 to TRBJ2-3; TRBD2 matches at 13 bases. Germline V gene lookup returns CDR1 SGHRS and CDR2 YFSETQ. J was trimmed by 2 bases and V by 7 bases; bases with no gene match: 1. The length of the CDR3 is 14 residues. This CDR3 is CASGLAGVTDTQYF. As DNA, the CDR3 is TGCGCCAGCGGACTAGCGGGGGTCACAGATACGCAGTATTTT.

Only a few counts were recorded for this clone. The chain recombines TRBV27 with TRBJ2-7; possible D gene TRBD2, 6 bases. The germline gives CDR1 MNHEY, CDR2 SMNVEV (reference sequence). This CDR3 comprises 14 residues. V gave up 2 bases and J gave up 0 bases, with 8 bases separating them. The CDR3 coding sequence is TGTGCCAGCAGTTTAGGGGGGAGCTCCTACGAGCAGTACTTC. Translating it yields CASSLGGSSYEQYF.

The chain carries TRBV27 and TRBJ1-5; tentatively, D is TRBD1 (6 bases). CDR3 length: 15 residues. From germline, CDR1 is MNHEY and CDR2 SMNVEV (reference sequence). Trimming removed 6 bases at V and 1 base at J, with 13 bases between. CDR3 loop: CASRAYRASNQPQHF. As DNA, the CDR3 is TGTGCCAGCAGAGCGTACAGGGCGAGCAATCAGCCCCAGCATTTT.

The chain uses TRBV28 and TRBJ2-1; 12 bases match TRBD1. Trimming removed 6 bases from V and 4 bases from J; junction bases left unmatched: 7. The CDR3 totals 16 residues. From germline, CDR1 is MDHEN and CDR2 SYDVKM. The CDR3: CASSPPGQGAYNEQFF. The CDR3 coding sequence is TGTGCCAGCAGCCCCCCGGGACAGGGGGCTTACAATGAGCAGTTCTTC.

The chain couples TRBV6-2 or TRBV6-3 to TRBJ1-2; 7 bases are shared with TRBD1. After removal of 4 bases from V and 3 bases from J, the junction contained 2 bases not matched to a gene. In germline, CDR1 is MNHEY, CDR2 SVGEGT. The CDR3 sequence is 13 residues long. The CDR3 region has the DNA TGTGCCAGCAGTTTCCAGGGGGACTATGGCTACACCTTC. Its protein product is CASSFQGDYGYTF.

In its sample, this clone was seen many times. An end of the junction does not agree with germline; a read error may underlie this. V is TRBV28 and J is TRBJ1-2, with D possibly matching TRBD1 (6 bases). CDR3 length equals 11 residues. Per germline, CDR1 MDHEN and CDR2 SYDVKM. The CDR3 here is CATRGQPGAEF. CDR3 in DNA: TGTGCCACCCGTGGACAGCCAGGGGCGGAATTC.

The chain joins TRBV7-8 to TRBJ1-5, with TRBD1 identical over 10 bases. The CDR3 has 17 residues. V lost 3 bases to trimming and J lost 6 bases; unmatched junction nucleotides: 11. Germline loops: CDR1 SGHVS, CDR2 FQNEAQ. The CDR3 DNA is TGTGCCAGCAGCTTCGGGACAGGGGTTTTTGAGGGTCAGCCCCAGCATTTT. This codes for CASSFGTGVFEGQPQHF.

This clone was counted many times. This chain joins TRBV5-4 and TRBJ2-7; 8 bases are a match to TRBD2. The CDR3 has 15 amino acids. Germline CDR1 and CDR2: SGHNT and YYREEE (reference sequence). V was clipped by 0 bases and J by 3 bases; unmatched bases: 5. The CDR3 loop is CASSLELAEGYEQYF. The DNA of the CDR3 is TGTGCCAGCAGCTTGGAACTAGCGGAGGGCTACGAGCAGTACTTC.

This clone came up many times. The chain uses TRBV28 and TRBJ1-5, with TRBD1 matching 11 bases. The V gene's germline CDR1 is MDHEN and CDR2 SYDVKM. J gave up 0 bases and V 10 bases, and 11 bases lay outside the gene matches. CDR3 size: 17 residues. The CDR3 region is CATTDRGLRNSNQPQHF. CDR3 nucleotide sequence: TGTGCCACCACGGACAGGGGGCTAAGGAATAGCAATCAGCCCCAGCATTTT. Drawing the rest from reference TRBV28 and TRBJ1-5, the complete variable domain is DVKVTQSSRYLVKRTGEKVFLECVQDMDHENMFWYRQDPGLGLRLIYFSYDVKMKEKGDIPEGYSVSREKKERFSLILESASTNQTSMYLCATTDRGLRNSNQPQHFGDGTRLSIL.

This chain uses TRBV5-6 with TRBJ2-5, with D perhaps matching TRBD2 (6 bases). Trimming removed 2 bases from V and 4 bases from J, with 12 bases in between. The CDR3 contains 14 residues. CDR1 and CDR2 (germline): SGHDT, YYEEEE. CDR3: CASSLREDRETQYF. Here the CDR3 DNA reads TGTGCCAGCAGCTTAAGGGAGGACCGAGAGACCCAGTACTTC.

CDR3 residues: CAGTERGLNNSPLHF. For the CDR3, the DNA is TGTGCCGGAACAGAGCGGGGCCTCAATAATTCACCCCTCCACTTT. The rearrangement links TRBV2 to TRBJ1-6; weak D call: TRBD1 (5 bases). V was shortened by 11 bases and J by 5 bases, with 19 bases between the two germline ends. The CDR3 is 15 residues long. The germline CDR1 and CDR2 sequences are SNHLY and FYNNEI.

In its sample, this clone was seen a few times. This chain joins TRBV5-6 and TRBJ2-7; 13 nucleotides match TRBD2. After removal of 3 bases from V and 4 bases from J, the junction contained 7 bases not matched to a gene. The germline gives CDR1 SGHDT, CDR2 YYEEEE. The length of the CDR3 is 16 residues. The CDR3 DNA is TGTGCCAGCAGCTCAACCGGGACTAGCGGGACATACGAGCAGTACTTC. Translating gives CASSSTGTSGTYEQYF.

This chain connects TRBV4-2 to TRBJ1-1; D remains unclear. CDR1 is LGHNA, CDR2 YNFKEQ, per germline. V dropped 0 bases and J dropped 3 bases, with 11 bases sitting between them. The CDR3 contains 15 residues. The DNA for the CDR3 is TGTGCCAGCAGCCAAGATCACGGTGAGGACACTGAAGCTTTCTTT. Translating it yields CASSQDHGEDTEAFF.

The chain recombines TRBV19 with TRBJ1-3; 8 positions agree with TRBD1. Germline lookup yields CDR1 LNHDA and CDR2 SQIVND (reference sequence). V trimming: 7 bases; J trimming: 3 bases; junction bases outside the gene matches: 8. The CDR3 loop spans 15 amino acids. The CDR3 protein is CASNPRGQGGNTIYF. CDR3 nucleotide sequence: TGTGCCAGTAACCCCAGGGGGCAAGGTGGAAACACCATATATTTT.

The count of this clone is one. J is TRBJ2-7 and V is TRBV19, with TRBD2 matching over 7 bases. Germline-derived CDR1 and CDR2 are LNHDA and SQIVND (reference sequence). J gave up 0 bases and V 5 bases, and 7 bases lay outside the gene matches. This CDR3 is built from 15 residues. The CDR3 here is CASSGSSGASYEQYF. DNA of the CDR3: TGTGCCAGTAGTGGAAGCAGCGGGGCCTCCTACGAGCAGTACTTC.

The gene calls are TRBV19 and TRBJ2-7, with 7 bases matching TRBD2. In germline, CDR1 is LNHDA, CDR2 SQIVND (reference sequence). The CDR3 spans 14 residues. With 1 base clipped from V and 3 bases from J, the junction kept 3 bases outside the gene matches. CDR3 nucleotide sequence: TGTGCCAGTAGTATAGGGCTAGCGGACTACGAGCAGTACTTC. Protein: CASSIGLADYEQYF. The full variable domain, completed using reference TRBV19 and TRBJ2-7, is DGGITQSPKYLFRKEGQNVTLSCEQNLNHDAMYWYRQDPGQGLRLIYYSQIVNDFQKGDIAEGYSVSREKKESFPLTVTSAQKNPTAFYLCASSIGLADYEQYFGPGTRLTVT.